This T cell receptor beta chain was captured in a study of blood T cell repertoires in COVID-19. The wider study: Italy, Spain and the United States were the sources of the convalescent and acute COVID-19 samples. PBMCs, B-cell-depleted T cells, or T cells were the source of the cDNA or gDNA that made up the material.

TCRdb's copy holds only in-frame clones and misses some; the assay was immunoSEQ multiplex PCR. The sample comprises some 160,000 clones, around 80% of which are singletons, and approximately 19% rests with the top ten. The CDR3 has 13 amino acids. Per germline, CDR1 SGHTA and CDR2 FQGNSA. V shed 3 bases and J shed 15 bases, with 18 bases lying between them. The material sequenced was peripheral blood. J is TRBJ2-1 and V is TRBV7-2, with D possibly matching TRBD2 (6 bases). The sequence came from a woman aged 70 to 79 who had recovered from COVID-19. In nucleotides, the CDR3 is TGTGCCAGCAGCTTCCCTGTGGGGGGAGGTATGTTCTTC. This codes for CASSFPVGGGMFF.